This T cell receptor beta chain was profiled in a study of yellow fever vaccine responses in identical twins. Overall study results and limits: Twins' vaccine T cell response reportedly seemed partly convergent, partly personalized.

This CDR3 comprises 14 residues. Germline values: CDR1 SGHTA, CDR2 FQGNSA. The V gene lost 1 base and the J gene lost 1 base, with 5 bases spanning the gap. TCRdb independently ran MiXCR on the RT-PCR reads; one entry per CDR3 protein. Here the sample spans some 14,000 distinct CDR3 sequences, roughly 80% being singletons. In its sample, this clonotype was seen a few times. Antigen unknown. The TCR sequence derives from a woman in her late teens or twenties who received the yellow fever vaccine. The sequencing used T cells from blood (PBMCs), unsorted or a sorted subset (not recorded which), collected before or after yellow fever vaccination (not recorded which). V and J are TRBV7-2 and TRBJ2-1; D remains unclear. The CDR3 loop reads CASSLGLSYNEQFF. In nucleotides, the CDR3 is TGTGCCAGCAGCTTAGGTTTATCCTACAATGAGCAGTTCTTC.